This paragraph covers one TCR beta chain sequence. This entry comes from a study of blood T cell repertoires in COVID-19. On the study more broadly: Recovery meant two consecutive negative NP/OP PCR tests, professional clearance, or resolved symptoms. PBMCs, B-cell-depleted T cells, or T cells were the source of the cDNA or gDNA that made up the material.

Sequencing was performed with immunoSEQ multiplex PCR; in TCRdb, only in-frame clones are kept and a portion is missing. The profile shows around 190,000 clones, around 86% of them singletons. Assignments of participants to cohorts depended upon their own reported clinical history. The CDR3 covers 15 residues. Trimming shortened V by 1 base and J by 0 bases, and 9 bases separated the two germline ends. The germline V gene encodes CDR1 SGHTA and CDR2 FQGNSA. The TCR was taken from a woman between 40 and 55 years old in a cohort exposed to, infected with or recovered from COVID-19 (not recorded which). The V call is TRBV7-2, the J call TRBJ1-2; D uncertain. The sample comprised PBMCs or T cells enriched from blood (not recorded which). The CDR3 DNA follows: TGTGCCAGCAGCTTAGGGCCCGGGGCTAACTATGGCTACACCTTC. This gives the protein CASSLGPGANYGYTF.